This is a list of T cell receptor beta chains from one sample in a study of cytomegalovirus exposure and HLA in healthy donors. Some clones are missing from TCRdb's copy, which holds only in-frame ones; the method was immunoSEQ multiplex PCR. The sample table sets out around 80,000 clones. The sequenced sample consisted of PBMCs. Receptors were obtained from a boy younger than 18 in good health and CMV-seronegative. Each CDR3 is given without its conserved first and last residue. D genes are given only for firm matches.

TRBD1,TRBV6-1,TRBJ1-2,ASSAPGRGDYGYT
NA,TRBV30,TRBJ1-3,AWGGLYSGNTIY
NA,TRBV5-4,TRBJ1-2,ASSLAGGGYT
TRBD2,TRBV6-1,TRBJ2-7,ASSLRLAGGGEQY
NA,TRBV6-1,TRBJ1-2,ASSETGNYGYT
NA,TRBV4-1,TRBJ2-3,ASSQGWGADTQY
NA,TRBV6-1,TRBJ1-4,ASNAYRPGNEKLF
NA,TRBV25-1,TRBJ1-2,ASSDPSRPRDGYT
TRBD2,TRBV6-5,TRBJ2-5,ASKTSGGYQETQY
NA,TRBV4-1,TRBJ2-7,ASSRGQTGLDEQY
NA,TRBV6-5,TRBJ1-2,ASSYSGQLSYT
TRBD2,TRBV10-2,TRBJ2-1,ASSDRLAPNEQF
TRBD1,TRBV5-1,TRBJ2-7,ASSLVTGTGTAYEQY
TRBD1,TRBV19,TRBJ1-2,ASKYEQGFYGYT
TRBD1,TRBV6-1,TRBJ1-5,ASWGRQGDNQPQH
NA,TRBV5-8,TRBJ2-7,ATSDRLLYEQY
TRBD1,TRBV19,TRBJ1-2,ASSIGDRVGYGYT
TRBD2,TRBV9,TRBJ2-1,ASSVAQRGFYNEQF
TRBD1,TRBV6-1,TRBJ2-7,ASSEIGQGYEQY
TRBD1,TRBV7-6,TRBJ1-1,ASSNSDRANTEAF
NA,TRBV19,TRBJ1-2,ASSTPGGRGKGNYGYT
NA,TRBV29-1,TRBJ1-3,SVEGGSGNTIY
NA,TRBV2,TRBJ2-5,ARGGASLQETQY
TRBD1,TRBV5-4,TRBJ1-1,ASSETGQGLEAF
NA,TRBV29-1,TRBJ2-3,SVGGRGGDTQY
NA,TRBV5-4,TRBJ2-3,ASSLRGGTDTQY
TRBD2,TRBV5-6,TRBJ2-3,ASSWKLAGADTQY
TRBD1,TRBV9,TRBJ1-1,ASNVDGQGFSEAF
NA,TRBV19,TRBJ2-7,ASSGRTNYEQY
NA,TRBV4-2,TRBJ1-2,ASSQEPSRGALNYGYT
NA,TRBV7-2,TRBJ1-3,ASSLKGPAGNTIY
TRBD1,TRBV10-1,TRBJ2-7,ASSGTGLSPGQTYEQY
TRBD2,TRBV15,TRBJ2-7,ATSREGNGAGSSYEQY
NA,TRBV7-2,TRBJ2-2,ASSLGGTGELF
NA,TRBV5-4,TRBJ1-1,ASSRQDTEAF
TRBD1,TRBV9,TRBJ1-2,ASSGWTGGFGYT
TRBD2,TRBV30,TRBJ2-7,AWSISGRAYEQY
NA,TRBV6-5,TRBJ2-2,ASRQTANTGELF
TRBD1,TRBV5-1,TRBJ2-7,ATRTGIGYEQY
NA,TRBV6-5,TRBJ1-2,ASSYAGNGYT
NA,TRBV19,TRBJ1-2,ASSIAVGAGGYT
TRBD2,TRBV6-1,TRBJ2-7,ASSETTSEWSEQY
NA,TRBV10-3,TRBJ2-3,AISEPLDRSPTDTQY
NA,TRBV5-4,TRBJ1-1,ASYVYHTETNTEAF
NA,TRBV6-5,NA,ASSYSTGVYEQY
TRBD2,TRBV4-1,TRBJ2-1,ASSQGTSGINEQF